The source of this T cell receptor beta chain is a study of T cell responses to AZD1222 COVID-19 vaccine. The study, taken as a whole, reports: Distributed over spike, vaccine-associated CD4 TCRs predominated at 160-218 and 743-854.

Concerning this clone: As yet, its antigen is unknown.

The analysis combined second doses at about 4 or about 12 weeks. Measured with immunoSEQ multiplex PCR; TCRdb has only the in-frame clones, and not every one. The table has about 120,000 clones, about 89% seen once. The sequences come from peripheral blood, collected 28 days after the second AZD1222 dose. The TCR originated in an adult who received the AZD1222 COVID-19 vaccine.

The CDR3 coding sequence is TGTGCCAGCAGCTTTGCGGACTCGGCGGGCTACACCTTC. As protein: CASSFADSAGYTF. The chain recombines TRBV7-9 with TRBJ1-2; D is ambiguous. Germline V gene lookup returns CDR1 SEHNR and CDR2 FQNEAQ (reference sequence). V lost 3 bases and J 8 bases, leaving 13 bases between the germline ends. The CDR3 loop spans 13 amino acids. The full variable domain, rest sourced from reference TRBV7-9 and TRBJ1-2, is DTGVSQNPRHKITKRGQNVTFRCDPISEHNRLYWYRQTLGQGPEFLTYFQNEAQLEKSRLLSDRFSAERPKGSFSTLEIQRTEQGDSAMYLCASSFADSAGYTFGSGTRLTVV.